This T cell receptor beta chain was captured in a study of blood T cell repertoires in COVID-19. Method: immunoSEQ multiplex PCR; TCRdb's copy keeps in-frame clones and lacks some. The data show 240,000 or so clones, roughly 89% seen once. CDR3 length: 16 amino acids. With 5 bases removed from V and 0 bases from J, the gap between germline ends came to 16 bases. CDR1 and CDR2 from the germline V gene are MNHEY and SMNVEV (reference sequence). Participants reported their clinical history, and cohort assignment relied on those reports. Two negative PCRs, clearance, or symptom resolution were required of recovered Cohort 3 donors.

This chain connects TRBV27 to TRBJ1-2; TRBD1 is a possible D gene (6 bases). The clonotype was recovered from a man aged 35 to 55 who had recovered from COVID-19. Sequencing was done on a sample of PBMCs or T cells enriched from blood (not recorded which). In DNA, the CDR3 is TGTGCCAGCAGTCCTACCTGGACAGATACTAACTATGGCTACACCTTC. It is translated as CASSPTWTDTNYGYTF.